The T cell receptor (beta chain) under discussion was sequenced for a study of human versus mouse CDR3 diversity and MHC coevolution. About the study: immunoSEQ was reported to reach one in 200,000 T cells sensitivity. Study outcomes and limitations: About 1.6 million TCR beta clonotypes were estimated for humans, the largest repertoire.

Naive CD4 T cells were sorted as CD45RO-negative, CD62L-positive. Comment on this clone: Antigen specificity is unknown.

The CDR3 contains 17 residues. With V trimmed by 6 bases and J by 0 bases, 8 bases remained unmatched. Germline V gives CDR1 SEHNR, CDR2 FQNEAQ (reference sequence). The table came from immunoSEQ multiplex PCR; TCRdb's copy has only in-frame clones and leaves some out. The table has about 83,000 clones, 85% to 95% seen once. V and J are TRBV7-9 and TRBJ1-6; 7 positions match TRBD1. Sequencing input: naive CD4+ T cells from blood. Subset specified: CD45RO-negative CD62L-positive naive CD4 T cells. The receptor was isolated from a person aged 30-69 years in good health. As DNA, the CDR3 is TGTGCCAGCAGGTGGACAGGCCGGAGCTCCTATAATTCACCCCTCCACTTT. As protein: CASRWTGRSSYNSPLHF.